This TCR beta chain was identified during a study of cytomegalovirus exposure and HLA in healthy donors (dated by TCRdb to the late 2010s). Background on the whole study: An earlier analysis of 587 of the donors reported approximately 260 Gb of sequence data and 100 million to 120 million unique TCR beta sequences obtained from approximately 180 million T cells. On average, around 240,000 unique TCR beta nucleotide sequences were sequenced per donor among some 420 genotyped donors of the cohort, with 15% to 20% of those sequences being non-productive. Donor age, sex, ethnicity and CMV serostatus were collected together with the repertoire data. The later analysis used no new phenotypic data to find candidate immune exposures, relying instead on TCR beta sequences and their occurrence across donors. A later genetic analysis took genome-wide SNP genotypes for 398 of the 666 donors and used that subset as a discovery cohort. High-throughput TCR immunosequencing, statistical association of individual TCRs with disease status, and machine learning were combined to predict cytomegalovirus infection status. Every discovery cohort repertoire had been produced on one sequencing platform. The study aimed to test whether signatures of past pathogen exposure could be identified by cataloging public T cell receptors. Roughly 5 DR-DQ haplotypes were handled as single units for association and clustering, since linkage in the cohort was strong. A separate validation cohort of roughly 120 different subjects was used in addition to the 666-subject first cohort. HLA typing included class I and class II loci at four-digit resolution. An early release that covered roughly 600 HLA-typed donors contained about 300 gigabases of sequencing data and tens of millions of unique TCR sequences. Typing coverage varied by locus: roughly 629-630 donors for A, B, C, DRB1 and DQB1; roughly 510 for DQA1; nearly 610 for DPA1; approximately 470 for DPB1. The study profiled the T cell repertoires of hundreds of subjects by immunosequencing and related them to cytomegalovirus serostatus. A later analysis re-analyzed previously published TCR beta repertoires from 660 or so donors and added high-resolution HLA genotyping to study TCR occurrence patterns. In an earlier analysis of 587 of the donors, high-throughput TCR beta sequencing was used to judge whether each TCR beta V gene segment behaved as functional or pseudogenic. Of the roughly 400 genotyped donors, 65% to 90% fell in the genetic ancestry cluster associated with self-reported Caucasian donors. Study-level results and caveats: In the study, about 150 TCR beta chains were listed as associated with cytomegalovirus. Three of the identified cytomegalovirus-associated TCR beta chains were confirmed in vitro to be specific for cytomegalovirus antigens. About 17 rarely observed V segments, including chromosome 9 orphons, were excluded from the earlier analysis of almost 600 of the donors because counts were too low. In an earlier analysis of fewer than 700 of the donors, most TCR beta V segments appeared in productive rearrangements about 90% or about 30% of the time, broadly matching IMGT annotations. Linkage disequilibrium might explain the correlated functional status among segregating V segments, but an unknown experimental factor could not be ruled out. The classifier was reported to diagnose cytomegalovirus status with high specificity and sensitivity in both the original cohort and the validation cohort. For the cohort, immune exposure information was limited to CMV serostatus. A later analysis reported that several top co-occurrence clusters appeared linked to parvovirus B19, influenza, CMV and Epstein-Barr virus. In a later analysis, HLA-associated TCR beta chains showed more clonal expansion and lower generation probabilities than non-associated chains that were equally common. According to the authors, the approach could potentially be generalized to other disease states and immunological phenotypes. The cohort was sequenced for TCR beta chains only, and without alpha or paired-chain data the features that could be detected were limited. Because HLA typing was missing for some donors at each locus, association tests included only the typed subset. The 87-base-pair reads could not distinguish some IMGT-functional V segments, including TRBV6-2 and TRBV6-3, so those segments were excluded. An association between a missense DCLRE1C variant and V-gene and J-gene trimming of TCR beta chains was found in a later genetic analysis and replicated in an independent cohort. According to a later genetic analysis, donors in an Asian-associated ancestry cluster had fewer N-insertions in productive TCRs than the approximately 700-donor mean. A later analysis found that TCR association rates varied across HLA loci, with DRB1 alleles showing the most associated TCRs and HLA-C alleles the fewest. The sequencing pipeline was judged likely to have produced a cluster of highly shared sequence variants as a technical artifact. While some public TCRs were present in many individuals, most TCR sequences turned up only very rarely across donors. In a later analysis, about 17,000 TCR beta sequences were associated with specific HLA alleles at a false discovery rate of 0.05. A later analysis found that most CMV-associated TCR beta chains appeared HLA-restricted, with HLA associations seemingly driven largely by CMV exposure. When HLA alleles, especially DR and DQ, strongly co-occurred, TCR associations were difficult to assign to individual alleles. A further reported finding was that TCR beta sequences accurately predicted the HLA-A and HLA-B alleles for most subjects in the first cohort. The presence/absence analyses assumed that sequencing depth was roughly uniform across donors, and that assumption may not be true.

Libraries were made using the immunoSEQ multiplex PCR assay. The multiplex PCR relied on a mix of 60 forward primers for TCR Vbeta segments and 13 reverse primers for TCR Jbeta segments. Amplification of the CDR3 region of rearranged TCR beta genes was performed with a multiplex PCR assay on genomic DNA. On the Illumina HiSeq System, the amplified TCR beta libraries were sequenced as 87-base-pair reads. Per the authors' processing: Across the 700 or so repertoires, a later analysis counted 80 million or so unique TCR beta chains, approximately 10 million of which were shared by at least two donors. To remove PCR and sequencing errors, raw reads were error-corrected and collapsed into unique sequences using a nearest-neighbor algorithm that merged closely related sequences. V, D and J gene segments were assigned by aligning CDR3 sequences to IMGT reference sequences. For a sequence to be retained, a match of at least six nucleotides was required to both a V gene segment and a J gene segment. Rearrangements were called productive when the CDR3 lacked stop codons and stayed in frame with V and J; all others were non-productive. Following IMGT convention, CDR3 was defined as the stretch from the second conserved V-encoded cysteine to the conserved J-encoded phenylalanine. The earlier analysis of 587 of the donors excluded sequences that lacked an unambiguous match to a single V gene segment. In an earlier analysis of approximately 590 of the donors, V segments were called functional above 56.7% productive rearrangements and were called segregating when the between-donor standard deviation exceeded 5%. A statistical classification framework was developed to diagnose cytomegalovirus status using the catalog of TCR beta chain sequences. V and J gene assignment, in a later analysis, came from comparing TCR nucleotide sequences with IMGT/GENE-DB human TR gene sequences. A later analysis assigned CDR3 sequences and most-parsimonious VDJ recombination scenarios with the TCRdist pipeline. In a later analysis, every TCR beta chain was defined by the combination of its CDR3 amino acid sequence and its V-gene family, and reads without a unique V-gene family were dropped. A later analysis removed 592 highly shared, low-generation-probability nucleotide sequences to deal with suspected cross-contamination and a sequencing artifact. A later analysis calculated a clonal expansion index for each public chain from normalized within-repertoire ranks of inferred template counts. A later analysis computed generation probabilities with a VDJ recombination model fitted to out-of-frame rearrangements, and checked the results against IGoR. A later analysis scored TCR-TCR, TCR-HLA and TCR-CMV co-occurrence with hypergeometric tests, applying a repertoire-size bias correction to TCR pairs. In a later analysis, false discovery rates were estimated by permuting HLA or CMV assignments 20 times. In a later analysis, co-occurring TCRs were grouped with DBSCAN, and TCRdist sequence similarity was added when clustering was performed within HLA-allele-positive subsets. Co-occurrence clustering excluded repertoires with fewer than 30,000 or more than 120,000 public chains, plus five with anomalous nucleotide sharing. The clones in this table, taken by TCRdb from immuneACCESS, are in-frame only. Not every clone is retained; where verified, under half of the shortfall comes from an unresolved V gene, and the cause of the rest is unknown. Clonal size and the V and J genes are those of that table, whereas D and trimming came from the DNA. The sample table contains approximately 120,000 clones; only one count was recorded for around 80% of them. More than 7% of the sample lies in the top ten.

Regarding this clone: Its antigen specificity is not known. No much larger clonotype is one base removed from it; base qualities were not supplied.

In total, over 600 healthy bone marrow donors made up the cohort. At the time of sampling, all cohort members were nominally healthy, though unrecorded immune exposures were likely present. The donor tested CMV seropositive and was one of the 289 seropositive cohort members. A peripheral blood sample was collected from each donor, and TCR beta sequencing was performed on peripheral blood mononuclear cells. The Qiagen DNeasy Blood Extraction Kit was used to extract genomic DNA from the blood cell samples. Trimmed from V: 6 bases; trimmed from J: 4 bases; junction bases lacking a gene match: 9. From its cysteine to its phenylalanine, the CDR3 spans 15 amino acids. The sequence is cut down to CDR3 DNA, 45 bases in frame from base 1. CDR1 KGHSH and CDR2 LQKENI were looked up in the germline V gene.

The receptor's source is a woman aged 45-65 years in good health and CMV-seropositive. The material sequenced was PBMCs. The chain is made from TRBV18 and TRBJ2-3, and 8 bases in between align with TRBD1. CDR3 loop: CASSRDRLGSDTQYF. DNA sequence: TGTGCCAGCTCCCGGGACAGGTTGGGTTCAGATACGCAGTATTTT.